This note documents a single TCR beta chain sequence. The clone's antigen remains unknown. No per-base quality is available; no much larger clone lies one base away. These data are taken from a study of T cell responses to AZD1222 COVID-19 vaccine (dated by TCRdb to about 2021). About the study as a whole: AZD1222 recipients with second doses at about 4 weeks or about 12 weeks were pooled, because spike-specific TCR depth and breadth did not differ between schedules. TCR sequencing covered 230 or so trial participants: 207 given two doses of AZD1222 and approximately 25 given two doses of MenACWY control vaccine. Trial participants were enrolled into age subgroups of 18-55, 56-69 and 70-plus years, which contained about 150, 27 and 61 TCR-sequenced participants, respectively.

Results and caveats for the whole study, not just this receptor: Reportedly, almost half of the unique spike-specific TCRs recognized epitopes lying outside the regions that are mutated in the B.1.351 and B.1.1.7 variants. Participants were mostly white British and included more females than males, and it was suggested by the authors that clonal diversity may have been underestimated. No day 14 peak-response samples were available, so repertoires were characterized only after the peak T cell response. CD4 TCRs associated with the vaccine covered the entire spike protein, and the dominant responses were in regions 160-218 and 743-854. The 56-69-year group was small, and its depth increase did not reach significance, likely because of low power. Conclusions about previously exposed vaccinees were limited because only a handful of AZD1222 recipients were SARS-CoV-2 seropositive at baseline. After two AZD1222 doses, spike-specific TCR breadth and depth were significantly higher than at day 0 and than in MenACWY recipients.

CDR1 and CDR2 are read off the germline V gene (reference sequence) as GTSNPN and SVGIG. The CDR3 runs 14 residues from the cysteine to the phenylalanine. The entry retains the CDR3 DNA only, 42 bases that are in frame from base 1. The trim is 4 bases for V and 1 base for J, with a gap of 13 bases between the germline ends. The CDR3 regions of human TCRbeta chains were subjected to immunosequencing. Concerning the study's data processing: TCRs in the repertoires were compared against a reference library of SARS-CoV-2-specific TCRs that had been generated with the MIRA antigen-specificity platform. Breadth was defined as the fraction of unique TCRs that were SARS-CoV-2-associated. Depth was defined as the fraction of total T cells that were SARS-CoV-2-associated. Using the MIRA data, each spike-specific TCR was mapped to the spike region that the TCR reacts to and placed in a CD4 or CD8 class. Log10-transformed breadth and depth values were compared by one-way ANOVA with Sidak's multiple comparisons tests. TCRdb mirrors the immuneACCESS table, restricted to in-frame sequences. Some clones are absent from its copies; in checked studies, under half trace to an unresolved V gene, and the reason for the others is unknown. From that table come the V and J calls and clone size; the DNA was used to work out D and trimming. The sample records about 160,000 clones, 88% of which are singletons. Roughly 5.5% of the sample is held by the ten biggest clonotypes.

The sample's time point, from its label and the paper: baseline before first vaccination. The vaccinee samples were drawn from two UK trials, COV001 and COV002, one of which was a single-blind randomized controlled phase 2/3 trial testing AZD1222 (ChAdOx1 nCoV-19) in healthy adults. Trial participant PBMC samples were collected at day 0 and day 28 after the second dose for TCRbeta chain sequencing. The sequence links TRBV30 to TRBJ1-1; no D gene call is confident. The sequences come from peripheral blood, collected on day 0 of AZD1222 vaccination. The clonotype originates from an adult in good health. CDR3 protein: CAWTPPPENTEAFF. The nucleotide sequence reads TGTGCCTGGACCCCGCCGCCGGAGAACACTGAAGCTTTCTTT.